The 24 T cell receptor beta chains below come from one sample, sequenced in a study of blood T cells in healthy people across ages (dated by TCRdb to about 2015). Library generation was performed with 5' RACE. This sample was sequenced with an Illumina HiSeq 2500. A second PCR of roughly 7 to 11 cycles was performed with a sample-barcoded 5' primer and a J-beta primer mix. TCRdb reprocessing: public reads trimmed at Q25 with fastp, clones called with MiXCR, in-frame beta chains kept. Entries are consolidated by CDR3 protein sequence, retaining the most common genes and DNA. The sample data list roughly 2 million distinct CDR3 sequences, and just under 50% of these were observed just once. The ten largest clones take up over 2% of the sample. Sequencing was performed on blood. The source is a woman between 35 and 50 years old in good health.

This clonotype was recorded only once. The chain links TRBV12-3 or TRBV12-4 to TRBJ2-5; 9 bases match TRBD1. V was pared by 5 bases and J by 6 bases, with 7 bases of the junction left unmatched. The CDR3 spans 14 residues. CDR3 region: CASSPGQGTKTQYF. The CDR3, as DNA: TGTGCCAGCAGTCCGGGACAGGGTACAAAGACCCAGTACTTC.

This clonotype was detected a few times. This chain links TRBV15 with TRBJ2-1, with D maybe TRBD2 (5 bases). Germline loops: CDR1 LNHNV, CDR2 YYDKDF (reference sequence). The V end was cut by 1 base, the J end by 2 bases, with 12 bases between. CDR3 length equals 16 residues. The CDR3 spells CATSRASDWPYNEQFF. The CDR3 DNA reads as TGTGCCACCAGCAGAGCTTCGGACTGGCCCTACAATGAGCAGTTCTTC. The complete variable domain, with remaining parts taken from reference TRBV15 and TRBJ2-1, reads DAMVIQNPRYQVTQFGKPVTLSCSQTLNHNVMYWYQQKSSQAPKLLFHYYDKDFNNEADTPDNFQSRRPNTSFCFLDIRSPGLGDTAMYLCATSRASDWPYNEQFFGPGTRLTVL.

The rearrangement links TRBV20-1 to TRBJ2-5; D may be TRBD1 or TRBD2 (5 bases each). Trimming pared 6 bases from V and 5 bases from J, leaving 19 bases between. The CDR3 is 14 residues long. Looked up from germline, CDR1 is DFQATT and CDR2 is SNEGSKA (reference sequence). DNA of the CDR3: TGCAGTGCCCCCCAAGGGGCCGGGGATGAGACCCAGTACTTC. Protein product: CSAPQGAGDETQYF.

This clonotype was seen a single time. One end of the junction fails to match germline, which may point to a read error. This chain links TRBV12-3 or TRBV12-4 with TRBJ2-7, with TRBD2 matching over 7 bases. This CDR3 has 15 amino acids. CDR3 region: CAGRAARGRAYEQYF. The CDR3 coding sequence is TGTGCCGGCAGGGCCGCGCGGGGGAGAGCCTACGAGCAGTACTTC.

V and J are TRBV2 and TRBJ2-7, with 8 bases identical to TRBD2. This CDR3 has 14 amino acids. Trimming removed 7 bases from V and 7 bases from J; junction bases left unmatched: 12. CDR1 and CDR2 from the germline V gene are SNHLY and FYNNEI. CDR3 sequence reads: CASINRRGVGEQYF. CDR3 nucleotide sequence: TGTGCCAGCATCAACCGGCGGGGGGTTGGAGAGCAGTACTTC.

This chain's CDR3 is CASRAGAGTDTQYF. In nucleotides, the CDR3 is TGTGCCAGCAGGGCGGGGGCAGGCACAGATACGCAGTATTTT. V is TRBV9 and J is TRBJ2-3, with D possibly matching TRBD2 (7 bases). V lost 5 bases, J lost 1 base, and 11 bases lay in between. The CDR3 totals 14 residues. CDR1 is SGDLS, CDR2 YYNGEE, per germline.

The chain links TRBV7-9 to TRBJ1-6, with 8 bases aligning to TRBD1. The CDR3 is made up of 15 amino acids. Germline assignment: CDR1 SEHNR and CDR2 FQNEAQ (reference sequence). V shed 5 bases, J shed 10 bases, and the junction held 10 bases outside the gene matches. CDR3 protein: CASSLPRQGMSPLHF. The DNA for the CDR3 is TGTGCCAGCAGCCTACCCCGACAGGGGATGTCACCCCTCCACTTT.

This chain connects TRBV21-1 to TRBJ2-3; TRBD2, the table's D call, was not compared with the DNA. TRBV21-1 is tagged as a pseudogene. The CDR3 totals 15 residues. This chain's CDR3 is CASRRLAVFTDTQYF. The CDR3 bases are TGTGCCAGCAGAAGACTAGCGGTGTTCACAGATACGCAGTATTTT.

This clonotype was detected only once. The chain has TRBV15 and TRBJ2-3, with TRBD2 matching over 11 bases. The length of the CDR3 is 17 residues. V dropped 2 bases and J dropped 5; count of bases not matched to a gene: 9. Germline-derived CDR1 and CDR2 are LNHNV and YYDKDF (reference sequence). CDR3 DNA sequence: TGTGCCACCAGCAGACTTCCTACGGGGACTAGCGGAGATACGCAGTATTTT. Protein sequence: CATSRLPTGTSGDTQYF.

The chain combines TRBV2 with TRBJ2-4, with D unresolved. The CDR3 consists of 16 residues. The germline V gene has CDR1 SNHLY and CDR2 FYNNEI. The V and J ends lost 1 base and 0 bases respectively, with 10 bases between them. CDR3 sequence (DNA): TGTGCCAGCAGTGAAGGGTTTAATCTAGCCAAAAACATTCAGTACTTC. As protein: CASSEGFNLAKNIQYF.

This clonotype has a handful of counts. The chain recombines TRBV28 with TRBJ2-1; the D is unclear. Trimming took 5 bases from V and 10 from J, leaving 9 bases between them. The CDR3 totals 11 residues. Germline V lookup: CDR1 MDHEN, CDR2 SYDVKM. CDR3 bases: TGTGCCAGCAGTCCGCTCTACGAGCAGTTCTTC. It translates to CASSPLYEQFF.

The chain recombines TRBV2 with TRBJ2-5; D unresolved. Gene TRBJ2-7 matches the end of the DNA better, so the J call may be wrong. There are 13 residues in the CDR3. Looked up from germline, CDR1 is SNHLY and CDR2 is FYNNEI. CDR3 coding DNA: TGTGCCAGCCGCGGAGAGGTTAGGCGCGAGCAGTACTTC. It yields the protein CASRGEVRREQYF.

This clonotype was seen only a few times. The CDR3 here is CSAYRDLLPNEQFF. The DNA for the CDR3 is TGCAGTGCTTACAGGGATTTATTACCAAATGAGCAGTTCTTC. The chain recombines TRBV20-1 with TRBJ2-1, with D perhaps TRBD1 (6 bases). Germline V gives CDR1 DFQATT, CDR2 SNEGSKA (reference sequence). The V and J ends lost 5 bases and 7 bases respectively, with 18 bases between them. This CDR3 comprises 14 residues.

The CDR3: CASSAGTSNYGYTF. The CDR3 bases are TGTGCCAGCAGCGCCGGGACAAGTAACTATGGCTACACCTTC. The rearrangement joins TRBV6-5 to TRBJ1-2; possibly TRBD1 for D (6 bases). Germline V gene lookup returns CDR1 MNHEY and CDR2 SVGAGI. Trimming stripped 6 bases from V and 1 base from J, with 12 bases between. This CDR3 region has 14 residues.

There are a few counts of this clonotype. The CDR3 loop reads CASSFYDEQFF. CDR3 nucleotide sequence: TGTGCCAGCAGCTTTTATGATGAGCAGTTCTTC. The chain is built from TRBV7-2 and TRBJ2-1, with D unresolved. The CDR3 extends over 11 amino acids. Per the germline V gene, CDR1 is SGHTA and CDR2 is FQGNSA. The ends were cut back, 3 bases at V and 8 bases at J, with 5 bases in the middle. Based on the CDR3 plus reference TRBV7-2 and TRBJ2-1, the full variable domain is GAGVSQSPSNKVTEKGKDVELRCDPISGHTALYWYRQSLGQGLEFLIYFQGNSAPDKSGLPSDRFSAERTGGSVSTLTIQRTQQEDSAVYLCASSFYDEQFFGPGTRLTVL.

This sequence joins TRBV19 and TRBJ1-2; a weak D match, TRBD1 (6 bases). This CDR3 spans 14 amino acids. Germline V lookup: CDR1 LNHDA, CDR2 SQIVND (reference sequence). V lost 2 bases and J 2 bases, leaving 9 bases between the germline ends. DNA of the CDR3: TGTGCCAGTAGTATAAACGGGGGCAACTATGGCTACACCTTC. This encodes CASSINGGNYGYTF.

The V and J genes are TRBV29-1 and TRBJ2-7, with D hard to call. Germline-derived CDR1 and CDR2 are SQVTM and ANQGSEA. V was shortened by 2 bases and J by 2 bases, with 10 bases between the two germline ends. CDR3 length equals 13 residues. The CDR3 sequence: CSVETAATYEQYF. CDR3 nucleotide sequence: TGCAGCGTTGAAACGGCAGCTACCTACGAGCAGTACTTC.

A word on this clonotype: This may arise from a read error, as a much more abundant clone is one base away. The chain has TRBV29-1 and TRBJ2-1; D could derive from TRBD1 or TRBD2 (7 bases each). The V gene's germline CDR1 is SQVTM and CDR2 ANQGSEA. Trimming shortened V by 7 bases and J by 13 bases, and 23 bases separated the two germline ends. The CDR3 is 13 amino acids. CDR3 loop: CSAFGGQGETQFF. In DNA, the CDR3 is TGCAGCGCGTTCGGGGGGCAGGGGGAGACCCAGTTCTTC.

V is TRBV7-8 and J is TRBJ2-5, with a possible D match to TRBD1 (7 bases). The germline V gene has CDR1 SGHVS and CDR2 FQNEAQ. The CDR3 length is 14 residues. V shed 4 bases and J shed 7 bases, with 16 bases lying between them. The CDR3 DNA reads TGTGCCAGCAGCTCCCAGGGGGGACCGCCGACCCAGTACTTC. Translating gives CASSSQGGPPTQYF.

In regard to this clonotype: An end of the junction does not agree with germline; a read error may underlie this. This chain uses TRBV7-6 with TRBJ2-1, with 15 bases aligning to TRBD2. CDR3 length: 18 residues. Germline CDR1 SGHVS, CDR2 FNYEAQ. CDR3 sequence (DNA): TGTGCCAGCAGCTTGGGACTAGCGGGGGGCCACTGGTACAATGTGCAGTTCTTC. It is translated as CASSLGLAGGHWYNVQFF.

CDR3 amino acids: CASSFDGEPQHF. CDR3 sequence (DNA): TGTGCCAGCAGCTTCGACGGGGAGCCCCAGCATTTT. The chain links TRBV7-9 to TRBJ1-5; unclear D gene. Trimming left V 3 bases short and J 8 bases short, with 8 bases between. The germline CDR1 and CDR2 sequences are SEHNR and FQNEAQ (reference sequence). This CDR3 comprises 12 residues. Full variable domain (rest looked up from reference TRBV7-9 and TRBJ1-5): DTGVSQNPRHKITKRGQNVTFRCDPISEHNRLYWYRQTLGQGPEFLTYFQNEAQLEKSRLLSDRFSAERPKGSFSTLEIQRTEQGDSAMYLCASSFDGEPQHFGDGTRLSIL.

The gene calls are TRBV4-1 and TRBJ2-5; weak D call: TRBD2 (5 bases). CDR1 is MGHRA and CDR2 is YSYEKL in the germline V gene. The CDR3 runs to 16 residues. V dropped 5 bases and J dropped 11 bases, with 27 bases sitting between them. The CDR3, as DNA: TGCGCCAGCAGCTTGTCCGGGGAAATGAGCCCGAATGAGCAGTACTTC. Its protein product is CASSLSGEMSPNEQYF.

This clonotype was seen only a few times. The J gene is TRBJ2-7, the V gene TRBV9, with 8 bases lining up with TRBD2. Germline trimming cut 0 bases from V and 4 bases from J; bases unmatched to any gene: 3. This CDR3 has 14 residues. Germline loops: CDR1 SGDLS, CDR2 YYNGEE. CDR3 region: CASSVAGGEYEQYF. Written as DNA, the CDR3 is TGTGCCAGCAGCGTAGCGGGGGGGGAATACGAGCAGTACTTC.

Note on this clonotype: This could be a read error, since a much larger clone is one nucleotide away. The genes are TRBV14 and TRBJ2-3; D is ambiguous. V lost 1 base, J lost 2 bases, and 4 bases lay in between. The CDR3 extends over 13 amino acids. Germline CDR1 SGHDN, CDR2 FVKESK. CDR3 coding DNA: TGTGCCAGCAGCCAAGCCTACACAGATACGCAGTATTTT. Encoded protein: CASSQAYTDTQYF.